This T cell receptor (beta chain) was captured in a study of blood T cells in healthy people across ages. Study results and limitations: As naive T cell percentage varied, TCR beta diversity correlated strongly with it.

A second PCR of about 6 to 12 cycles used a sample-barcoded 5' primer and a J-beta primer mix. TCRdb re-derived calls from the 5' RACE reads in MiXCR, one entry per CDR3 protein. The sample holds over a million distinct CDR3 sequences, around 59% seen once. The V gene's germline CDR1 is LGHNA and CDR2 YNFKEQ. This CDR3 is 15 amino acids long. V trimming: 0 bases; J trimming: 1 base; junction bases outside the gene matches: 3. This clonotype was seen ten or more times. The antigen remains unidentified. This chain uses TRBV4-2 with TRBJ2-7, with 7 bases aligning to TRBD2. The sequenced material came from blood. The clonotype originates from a man aged 18 to 30 in good health. CDR3 region: CASSQETGGSYEQYF. CDR3 in DNA: TGTGCCAGCAGCCAAGAGACCGGGGGGTCCTACGAGCAGTACTTC.